A selection of T cell receptor beta chains follows, all from one sample in a study of blood T cell repertoires in COVID-19. This table comes from immunoSEQ multiplex PCR, and its TCRdb copy is limited to in-frame clones, with some not included. The sample records about 200,000 clones, around 81% being singletons. Material: PBMCs or T cells enriched from blood (not recorded which). Receptors originate from a woman in her forties with acute COVID-19. CDR3s leave out the opening cysteine and the closing phenylalanine or tryptophan. Each record gives: D gene, CDR3 length, J gene, V gene, CDR3 protein. D genes are given only for firm matches.

d_call: .; cdr3_length: 13; j_call: TRBJ1-3; v_call: TRBV2; cdr3_aa: ASSVGHLSGNTIY
d_call: .; cdr3_length: 12; j_call: TRBJ2-7; v_call: TRBV4-3; cdr3_aa: ASSQEGRTYEQY
d_call: TRBD1; cdr3_length: 13; j_call: TRBJ1-5; v_call: TRBV19; cdr3_aa: ASRTEGQGIQPQH
d_call: .; cdr3_length: 15; j_call: TRBJ2-7; v_call: TRBV24-1; cdr3_aa: ATSDPNPPDRAYEQY
d_call: TRBD1; cdr3_length: 16; j_call: TRBJ1-4; v_call: TRBV9; cdr3_aa: ASSPALRDRGANEKLF
d_call: .; cdr3_length: 14; j_call: TRBJ1-5; v_call: TRBV27; cdr3_aa: ASSSSGWQAAQPQH
d_call: .; cdr3_length: 13; j_call: TRBJ2-6; v_call: TRBV6-1; cdr3_aa: ASSDRPSGANVLT
d_call: .; cdr3_length: 12; j_call: TRBJ1-2; v_call: TRBV18; cdr3_aa: ASSPSDFGYGYT
d_call: TRBD1; cdr3_length: 14; j_call: TRBJ1-5; v_call: TRBV2; cdr3_aa: ASGPGQGYRNQPQH
d_call: TRBD2; cdr3_length: 14; j_call: TRBJ2-5; v_call: TRBV7-2; cdr3_aa: ASSLSGAGGKETQY
d_call: .; cdr3_length: 13; j_call: TRBJ1-3; v_call: TRBV7-2; cdr3_aa: ASKGGGFAGNTIY
d_call: .; cdr3_length: 14; j_call: TRBJ2-7; v_call: TRBV5-1; cdr3_aa: ASSLAEVMLSYEQY
d_call: .; cdr3_length: 12; j_call: TRBJ1-1; v_call: TRBV5-1; cdr3_aa: ASSPTGVRTEAF
d_call: TRBD1; cdr3_length: 10; j_call: TRBJ1-5; v_call: TRBV10-2; cdr3_aa: ASGNRGPPQH
d_call: .; cdr3_length: 15; j_call: TRBJ1-5; v_call: TRBV19; cdr3_aa: ASSKRDGKGSNQPQH
d_call: .; cdr3_length: 11; j_call: TRBJ1-1; v_call: TRBV29-1; cdr3_aa: SAGRGGNTEAF
d_call: TRBD1; cdr3_length: 12; j_call: TRBJ1-5; v_call: TRBV20-1; cdr3_aa: SASSQGARKPQH
d_call: TRBD1; cdr3_length: 12; j_call: TRBJ2-7; v_call: TRBV7-2; cdr3_aa: ASSINRGTYEQY
d_call: .; cdr3_length: 10; j_call: TRBJ2-2; v_call: TRBV3-1/TRBV3-2; cdr3_aa: ASSRRTGELF
d_call: TRBD2; cdr3_length: 13; j_call: TRBJ2-7; v_call: TRBV2; cdr3_aa: ASSYGRGGTYEQY
d_call: .; cdr3_length: 11; j_call: TRBJ2-3; v_call: TRBV7-3; cdr3_aa: ASSLGRGDTQY
d_call: .; cdr3_length: 10; j_call: TRBJ1-1; v_call: TRBV28; cdr3_aa: ASRTPWTEAF
d_call: TRBD1; cdr3_length: 11; j_call: TRBJ2-7; v_call: TRBV6-5; cdr3_aa: ASRTTGAHEQY
d_call: .; cdr3_length: 13; j_call: TRBJ1-5; v_call: TRBV9; cdr3_aa: ASSVDSHSNQPQH
d_call: TRBD1; cdr3_length: 13; j_call: TRBJ2-5; v_call: TRBV6-5; cdr3_aa: ASSYPQGAGETQY
d_call: .; cdr3_length: 12; j_call: TRBJ1-5; v_call: TRBV9; cdr3_aa: ASSVAGGDQPQH
d_call: TRBD2; cdr3_length: 14; j_call: TRBJ2-1; v_call: TRBV29-1; cdr3_aa: SISLAGVGSYNEQF
d_call: TRBD1; cdr3_length: 12; j_call: TRBJ1-2; v_call: TRBV2; cdr3_aa: ASSYGQGAYGYT
d_call: .; cdr3_length: 11; j_call: TRBJ1-1; v_call: TRBV30; cdr3_aa: ACTPWGGSEAF
d_call: TRBD2; cdr3_length: 14; j_call: TRBJ2-4; v_call: TRBV7-8; cdr3_aa: ASSERTSGSVYIQY
d_call: .; cdr3_length: 14; j_call: TRBJ2-1; v_call: TRBV9; cdr3_aa: ASSVASASSYNEQF
d_call: .; cdr3_length: 12; j_call: TRBJ2-3; v_call: TRBV29-1; cdr3_aa: SVTQGRLTDTQY
d_call: .; cdr3_length: 10; j_call: TRBJ2-7; v_call: TRBV3-1/TRBV3-2; cdr3_aa: ASSLLVDEQY
d_call: .; cdr3_length: 12; j_call: TRBJ1-3; v_call: TRBV10-3; cdr3_aa: AISTDVSGNTIY
d_call: .; cdr3_length: 12; j_call: TRBJ1-2; v_call: TRBV19; cdr3_aa: ASSTSGGYYGYT